The entry below describes one T cell receptor beta chain. The CDR3 end lies 3 residues beyond the end of the read and is filled in from the germline J gene. This record belongs to a study of T cells in women clearing cervical HPV infection. Germline-derived CDR1 and CDR2 are SGHRS and YFSETQ. Trimming at V came to 4 bases and at J to 1 base, leaving 10 bases not matched to a gene. This CDR3 is 16 amino acids long. Here immunoSEQ multiplex PCR was the method, and the copy in TCRdb shows in-frame clones only, minus some. The sample data list around 25,000 clones. The sample comprised blood buffy coat. The chain couples TRBV5-1 to TRBJ1-2, with 7 bases that match TRBD1. The sequence came from a woman aged 18 to 69 with a cervical HPV16 infection that either progressed to CIN3+ or cleared (not recorded which). The sequenced CDR3 bases are TGCGCCAGCAGCGCCCGACAGGGAAAGCTTAACTATGGC. The encoded protein is CASSARQGKLNYG. The entire CDR3 sequence reads CASSARQGKLNYGYTF.